The present entry profiles one TCR beta chain with its context. Its target is not known. The sample originates from a study of T-cell memory formation after mild COVID-19. Findings and caveats of the study: A second wave expanding day 15 to 37 was CD4+-biased; contracting clones were balanced.

TCR alpha and TCR beta cDNA libraries with sample barcodes and UMIs came from 5'RACE using constant-segment primers. TCRdb passed the 5' RACE reads through MiXCR, listing each CDR3 protein once. The sample consists of about 260,000 distinct CDR3 sequences, roughly 16% of them appearing once. The sequence was collected from a man between 18 and 35 years old who had mild COVID-19 (a few samples of this study predate the infection). Cell type and time point are not known. The specimen sequenced was PBMCs or a T cell subset sorted from them (not recorded which).

CDR3 coding DNA: TGTGCCAGCAGCCCAACAGGGATCGCTAACTATGGCTACACCTTC. Protein product: CASSPTGIANYGYTF. The rearrangement links TRBV5-6 to TRBJ1-2, with D possibly TRBD1 on 6 matching bases. The germline V and J ends were trimmed by 4 bases and 0 bases, with 13 bases remaining between them. CDR3 size: 15 residues. Germline lookup yields CDR1 SGHDT and CDR2 YYEEEE.